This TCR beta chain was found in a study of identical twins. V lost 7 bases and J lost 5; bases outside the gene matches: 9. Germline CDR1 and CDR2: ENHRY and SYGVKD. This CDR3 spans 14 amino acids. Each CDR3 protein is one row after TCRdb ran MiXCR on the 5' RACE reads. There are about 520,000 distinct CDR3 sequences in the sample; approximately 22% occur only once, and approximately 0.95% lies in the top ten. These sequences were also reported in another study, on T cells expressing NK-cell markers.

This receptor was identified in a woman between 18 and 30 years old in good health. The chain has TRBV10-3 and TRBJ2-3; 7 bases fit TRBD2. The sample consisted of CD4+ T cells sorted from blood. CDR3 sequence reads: CAIKRSGMLDTQYF. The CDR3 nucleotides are TGTGCCATCAAGCGGAGCGGGATGTTAGATACGCAGTATTTT.